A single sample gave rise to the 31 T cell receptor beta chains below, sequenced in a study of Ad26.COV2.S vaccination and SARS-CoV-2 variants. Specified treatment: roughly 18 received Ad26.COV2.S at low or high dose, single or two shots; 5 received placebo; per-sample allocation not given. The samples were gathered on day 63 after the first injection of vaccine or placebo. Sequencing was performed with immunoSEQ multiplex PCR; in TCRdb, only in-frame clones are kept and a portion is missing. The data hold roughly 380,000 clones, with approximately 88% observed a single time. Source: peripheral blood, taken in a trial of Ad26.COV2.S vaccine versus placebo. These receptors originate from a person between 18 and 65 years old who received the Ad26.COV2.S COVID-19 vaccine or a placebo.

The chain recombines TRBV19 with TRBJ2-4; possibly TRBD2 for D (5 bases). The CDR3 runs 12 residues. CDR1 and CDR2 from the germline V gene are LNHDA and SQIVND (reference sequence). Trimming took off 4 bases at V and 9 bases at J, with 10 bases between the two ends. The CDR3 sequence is CASSTSGVIQYF. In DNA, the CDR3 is TGTGCCAGTAGTACGTCCGGGGTCATTCAGTACTTC.

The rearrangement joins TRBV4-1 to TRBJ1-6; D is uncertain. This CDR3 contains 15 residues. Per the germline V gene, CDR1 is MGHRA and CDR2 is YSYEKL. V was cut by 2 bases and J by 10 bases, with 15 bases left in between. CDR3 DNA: TGCGCCAGCAGCCAACCTCGAGGGCGTAGGTCACCCCTCCACTTT. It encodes CASSQPRGRRSPLHF.

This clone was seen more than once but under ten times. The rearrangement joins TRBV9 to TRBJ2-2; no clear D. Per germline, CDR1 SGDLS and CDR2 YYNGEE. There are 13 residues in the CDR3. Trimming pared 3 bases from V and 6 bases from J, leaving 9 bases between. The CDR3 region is CASSAPSPGELFF. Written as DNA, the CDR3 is TGTGCCAGCAGCGCCCCGTCCCCCGGGGAGCTGTTTTTT.

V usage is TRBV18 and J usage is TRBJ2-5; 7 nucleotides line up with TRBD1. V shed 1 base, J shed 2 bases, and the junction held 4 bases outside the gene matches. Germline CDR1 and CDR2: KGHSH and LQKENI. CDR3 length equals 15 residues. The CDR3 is CASSPQGQPQETQYF. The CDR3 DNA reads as TGTGCCAGCTCACCACAGGGACAGCCACAAGAGACCCAGTACTTC. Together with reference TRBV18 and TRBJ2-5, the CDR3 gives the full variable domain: NAGVMQNPRHLVRRRGQEARLRCSPMKGHSHVYWYRQLPEEGLKFMVYLQKENIIDESGMPKERFSAEFPKEGPSILRIQQVVRGDSAAYFCASSPQGQPQETQYFGPGTRLLVL.

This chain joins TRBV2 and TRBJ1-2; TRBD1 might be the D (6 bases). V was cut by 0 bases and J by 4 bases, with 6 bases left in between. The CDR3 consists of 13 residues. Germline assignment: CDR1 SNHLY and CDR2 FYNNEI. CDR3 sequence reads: CASSEAGGYGYTF. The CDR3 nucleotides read TGTGCCAGCAGTGAAGCAGGGGGCTATGGCTACACCTTC.

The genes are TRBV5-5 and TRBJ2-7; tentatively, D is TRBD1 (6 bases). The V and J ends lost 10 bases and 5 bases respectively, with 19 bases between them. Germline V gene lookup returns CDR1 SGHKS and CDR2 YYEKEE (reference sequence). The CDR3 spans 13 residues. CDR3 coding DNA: TGTGCCTCAGGGTTAACAGGGAGTAACGAGCAGTACTTC. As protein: CASGLTGSNEQYF.

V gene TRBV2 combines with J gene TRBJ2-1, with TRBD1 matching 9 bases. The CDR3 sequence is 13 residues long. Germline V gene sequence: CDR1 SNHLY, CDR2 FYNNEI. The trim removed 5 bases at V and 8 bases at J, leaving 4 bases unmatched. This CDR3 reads CASSLDRGDEQFF. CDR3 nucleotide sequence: TGTGCCAGCAGTTTGGACAGGGGCGATGAGCAGTTCTTC.

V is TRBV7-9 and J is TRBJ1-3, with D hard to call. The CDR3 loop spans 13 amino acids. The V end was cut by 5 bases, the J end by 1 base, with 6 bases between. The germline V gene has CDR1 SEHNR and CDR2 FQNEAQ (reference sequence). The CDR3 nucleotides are TGTGCCAGCAGCCAGGTATCTGGAAACACCATATATTTT. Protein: CASSQVSGNTIYF.

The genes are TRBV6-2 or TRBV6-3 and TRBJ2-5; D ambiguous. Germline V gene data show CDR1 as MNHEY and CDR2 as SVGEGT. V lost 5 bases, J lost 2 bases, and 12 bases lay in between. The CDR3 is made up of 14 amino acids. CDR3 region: CASSPHTLQETQYF. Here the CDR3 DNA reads TGTGCCAGCAGTCCCCATACACTTCAAGAGACCCAGTACTTC.

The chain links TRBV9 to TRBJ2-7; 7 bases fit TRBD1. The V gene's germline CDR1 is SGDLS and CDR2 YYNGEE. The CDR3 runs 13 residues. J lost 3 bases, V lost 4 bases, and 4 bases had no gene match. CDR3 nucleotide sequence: TGTGCCAGCAGCACACGGGACAGCTACGAGCAGTACTTC. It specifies CASSTRDSYEQYF.

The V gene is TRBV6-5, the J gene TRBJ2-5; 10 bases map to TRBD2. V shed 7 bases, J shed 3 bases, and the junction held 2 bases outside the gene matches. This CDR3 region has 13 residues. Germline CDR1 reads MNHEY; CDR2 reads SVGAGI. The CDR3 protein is CASTTSGEETQYF. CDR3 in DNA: TGTGCCAGCACCACTAGCGGGGAAGAGACCCAGTACTTC.

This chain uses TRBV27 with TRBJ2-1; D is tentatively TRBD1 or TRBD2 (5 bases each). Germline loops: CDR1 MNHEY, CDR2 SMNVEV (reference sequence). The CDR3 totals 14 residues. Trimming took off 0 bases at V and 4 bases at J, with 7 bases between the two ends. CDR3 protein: CASSLSGAYNEQFF. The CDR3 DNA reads TGTGCCAGCAGTTTATCCGGGGCTTACAATGAGCAGTTCTTC.

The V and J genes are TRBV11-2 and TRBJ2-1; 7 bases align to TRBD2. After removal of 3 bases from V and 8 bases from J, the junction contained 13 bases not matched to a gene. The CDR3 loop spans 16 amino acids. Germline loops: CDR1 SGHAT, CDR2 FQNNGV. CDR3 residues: CASSFSGSGANDEQFF. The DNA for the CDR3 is TGTGCCAGCAGCTTTTCTGGGAGCGGGGCCAACGATGAGCAGTTCTTC.

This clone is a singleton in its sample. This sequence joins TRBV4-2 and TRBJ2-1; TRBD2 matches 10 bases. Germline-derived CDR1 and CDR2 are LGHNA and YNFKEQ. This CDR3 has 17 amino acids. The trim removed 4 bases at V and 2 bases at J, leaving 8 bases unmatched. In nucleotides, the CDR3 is TGTGCCAGCAGCCCCGCCTGGACTAGCGGCGCCTACAATGAGCAGTTCTTC. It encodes CASSPAWTSGAYNEQFF.

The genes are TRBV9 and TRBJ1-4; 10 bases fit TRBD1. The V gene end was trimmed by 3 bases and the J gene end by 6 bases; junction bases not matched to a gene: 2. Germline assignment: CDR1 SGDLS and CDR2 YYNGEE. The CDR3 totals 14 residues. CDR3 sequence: CASSEGTGDEKLFF. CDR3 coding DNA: TGTGCCAGCAGCGAAGGGACAGGGGATGAAAAACTGTTTTTT.

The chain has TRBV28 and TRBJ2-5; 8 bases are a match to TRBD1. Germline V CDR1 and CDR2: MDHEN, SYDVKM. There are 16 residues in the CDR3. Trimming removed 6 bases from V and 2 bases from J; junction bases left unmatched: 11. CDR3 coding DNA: TGTGCCAGCAGCATCGACAGGGGACAAACGCAAGAGACCCAGTACTTC. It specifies CASSIDRGQTQETQYF.

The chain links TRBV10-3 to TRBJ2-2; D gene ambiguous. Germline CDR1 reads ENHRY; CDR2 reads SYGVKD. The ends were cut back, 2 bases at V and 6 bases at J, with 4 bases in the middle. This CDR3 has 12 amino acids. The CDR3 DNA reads TGTGCCATCAGTGAGCCAGCCGGGGAGCTGTTTTTT. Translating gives CAISEPAGELFF.

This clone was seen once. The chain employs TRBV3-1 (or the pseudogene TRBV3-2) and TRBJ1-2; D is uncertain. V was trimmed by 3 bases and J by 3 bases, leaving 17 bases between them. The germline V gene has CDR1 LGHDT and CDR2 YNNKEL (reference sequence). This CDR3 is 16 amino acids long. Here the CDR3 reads CASSQNVESLYYGYTF. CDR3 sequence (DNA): TGTGCCAGCAGCCAGAATGTTGAGAGCCTCTACTATGGCTACACCTTC.

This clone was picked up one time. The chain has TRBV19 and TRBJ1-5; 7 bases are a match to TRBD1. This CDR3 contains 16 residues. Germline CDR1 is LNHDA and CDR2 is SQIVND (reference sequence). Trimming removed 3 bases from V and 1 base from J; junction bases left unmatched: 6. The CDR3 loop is CASSIRGIDSNQPQHF. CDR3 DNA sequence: TGTGCCAGTAGTATCAGGGGGATCGACAGCAATCAGCCCCAGCATTTT. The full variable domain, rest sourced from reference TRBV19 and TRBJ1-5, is DGGITQSPKYLFRKEGQNVTLSCEQNLNHDAMYWYRQDPGQGLRLIYYSQIVNDFQKGDIAEGYSVSREKKESFPLTVTSAQKNPTAFYLCASSIRGIDSNQPQHFGDGTRLSIL.

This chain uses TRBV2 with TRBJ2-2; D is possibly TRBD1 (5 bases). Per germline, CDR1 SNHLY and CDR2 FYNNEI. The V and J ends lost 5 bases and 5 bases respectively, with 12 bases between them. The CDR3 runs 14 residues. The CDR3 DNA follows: TGTGCCAGCAGTTATAGGGGCCAAACCGGGGAGCTGTTTTTT. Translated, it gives CASSYRGQTGELFF. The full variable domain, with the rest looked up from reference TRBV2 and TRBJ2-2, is EPEVTQTPSHQVTQMGQEVILRCVPISNHLYFYWYRQILGQKVEFLVSFYNNEISEKSEIFDDQFSVERPDGSNFTLKIRSTKLEDSAMYFCASSYRGQTGELFFGEGSRLTVL.

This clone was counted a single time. This CDR3 reads CASSLNLAGFSYEQYF. The CDR3 nucleotides are TGTGCCAGCAGCTTGAATCTAGCGGGATTTTCCTACGAGCAGTACTTC. The chain uses TRBV5-6 and TRBJ2-7; 9 nucleotides agree with TRBD2. V shed 1 base, J shed 1 base, and the junction held 6 bases outside the gene matches. The CDR3 contains 16 residues. The germline V gene has CDR1 SGHDT and CDR2 YYEEEE.

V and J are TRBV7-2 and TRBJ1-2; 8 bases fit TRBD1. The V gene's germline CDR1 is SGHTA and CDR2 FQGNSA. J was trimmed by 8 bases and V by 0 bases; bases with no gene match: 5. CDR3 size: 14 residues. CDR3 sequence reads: CASSLAGQGDGYTF. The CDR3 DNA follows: TGTGCCAGCAGCTTAGCCGGACAGGGTGACGGCTACACCTTC. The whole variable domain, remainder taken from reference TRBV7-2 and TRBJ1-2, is GAGVSQSPSNKVTEKGKDVELRCDPISGHTALYWYRQSLGQGLEFLIYFQGNSAPDKSGLPSDRFSAERTGGSVSTLTIQRTQQEDSAVYLCASSLAGQGDGYTFGSGTRLTVV.

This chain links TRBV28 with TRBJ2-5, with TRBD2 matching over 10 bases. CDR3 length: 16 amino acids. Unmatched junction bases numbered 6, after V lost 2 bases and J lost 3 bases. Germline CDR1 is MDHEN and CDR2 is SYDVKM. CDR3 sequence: CASSLPSGGREETQYF. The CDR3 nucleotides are TGTGCCAGCAGTTTACCTAGCGGGGGCAGAGAAGAGACCCAGTACTTC.

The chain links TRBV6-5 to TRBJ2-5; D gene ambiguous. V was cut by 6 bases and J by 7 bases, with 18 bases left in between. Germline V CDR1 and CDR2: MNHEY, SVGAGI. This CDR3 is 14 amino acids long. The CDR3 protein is CASSPQLDSGTQYF. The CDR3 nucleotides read TGTGCCAGCAGCCCCCAGCTGGATTCTGGGACCCAGTACTTC.

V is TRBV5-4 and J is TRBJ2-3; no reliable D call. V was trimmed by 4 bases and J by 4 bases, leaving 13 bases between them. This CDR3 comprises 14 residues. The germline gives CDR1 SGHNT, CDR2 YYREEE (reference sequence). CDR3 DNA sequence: TGTGCCAGCAGCCCCGACGGCCAGGCAGATACGCAGTATTTT. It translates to CASSPDGQADTQYF.

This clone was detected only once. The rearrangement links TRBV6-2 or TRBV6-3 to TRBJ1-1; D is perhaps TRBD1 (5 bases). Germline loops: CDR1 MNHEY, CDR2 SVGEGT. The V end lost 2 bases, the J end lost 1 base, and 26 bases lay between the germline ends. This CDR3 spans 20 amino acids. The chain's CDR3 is CASSYLVAYGGKGENTEAFF. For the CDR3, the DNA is TGTGCCAGCAGTTACCTCGTAGCTTACGGGGGAAAAGGAGAGAACACTGAAGCTTTCTTT.

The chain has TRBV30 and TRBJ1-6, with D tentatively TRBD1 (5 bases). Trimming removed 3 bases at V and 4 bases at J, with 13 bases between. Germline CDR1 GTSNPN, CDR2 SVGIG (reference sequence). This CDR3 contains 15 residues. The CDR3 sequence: CAWSFSTEYNSPLHF. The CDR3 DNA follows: TGTGCCTGGAGCTTTTCGACAGAATATAATTCACCCCTCCACTTT.

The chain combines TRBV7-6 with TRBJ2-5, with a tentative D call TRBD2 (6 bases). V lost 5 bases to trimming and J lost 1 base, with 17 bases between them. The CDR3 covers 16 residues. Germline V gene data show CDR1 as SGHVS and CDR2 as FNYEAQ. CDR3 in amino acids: CASSKNVQGGQETQYF. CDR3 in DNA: TGTGCCAGCAGCAAGAATGTCCAGGGAGGCCAAGAGACCCAGTACTTC.

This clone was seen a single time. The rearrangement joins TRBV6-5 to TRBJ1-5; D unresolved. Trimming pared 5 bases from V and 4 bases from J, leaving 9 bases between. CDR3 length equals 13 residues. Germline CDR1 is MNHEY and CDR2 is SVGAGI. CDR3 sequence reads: CASSPVGNQPQHF. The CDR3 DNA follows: TGTGCCAGCAGTCCCGTTGGAAATCAGCCCCAGCATTTT.

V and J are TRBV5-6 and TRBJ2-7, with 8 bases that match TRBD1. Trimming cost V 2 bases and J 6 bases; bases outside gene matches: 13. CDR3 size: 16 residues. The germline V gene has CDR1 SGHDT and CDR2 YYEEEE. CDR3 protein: CASSFDRGQDRAEQYF. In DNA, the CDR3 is TGTGCCAGCAGCTTTGATCGGGGACAGGATAGGGCCGAGCAGTACTTC.

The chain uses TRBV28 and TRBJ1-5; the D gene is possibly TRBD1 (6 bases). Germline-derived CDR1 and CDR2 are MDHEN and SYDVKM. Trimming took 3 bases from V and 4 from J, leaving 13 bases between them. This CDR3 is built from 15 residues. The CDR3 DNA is TGTGCCAGCAGTTTGGTCCCCGGGACAAATCAGCCCCAGCATTTT. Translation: CASSLVPGTNQPQHF.